The 28 T cell receptor beta chains below come from one sample, sequenced in a study of cytomegalovirus exposure and HLA in healthy donors. The data were produced by immunoSEQ multiplex PCR, yet TCRdb's version contains in-frame clones alone and is incomplete. The table shows some 240,000 clones, with roughly 84% occurring only once. Sample: PBMCs. The receptor source for this set is a woman aged 18-29 years in good health and CMV-seropositive.

The chain uses TRBV27 and TRBJ2-2, with 9 positions matching TRBD1. CDR1 is MNHEY and CDR2 is SMNVEV in the germline V gene (reference sequence). V was clipped by 4 bases and J by 8 bases; unmatched bases: 14. This CDR3 is 17 amino acids long. CDR3 in amino acids: CASSSRSGTGKSGELFF. CDR3 in DNA: TGTGCCAGCAGTTCTAGGTCTGGGACAGGGAAATCAGGGGAGCTGTTTTTT.

Turning to this clone: This sample also contains other DNA sequences that code for the same CDR3. The chain combines TRBV19 with TRBJ2-1; a weak D match, TRBD1 (6 bases). V gave up 2 bases and J gave up 7 bases, with 6 bases separating them. CDR1 is LNHDA and CDR2 is SQIVND in the germline V gene (reference sequence). This CDR3 has 12 amino acids. CDR3 sequence: CASSIRGNEQFF. Here the CDR3 DNA reads TGTGCCAGTAGTATAAGGGGGAATGAGCAGTTCTTC.

V is TRBV23-1 and J is TRBJ2-5; maybe TRBD2 (5 bases). TRBV23-1 carries the ORF label, with uncertain function. Between the trimmed V and J ends, which lost 4 bases and 6 bases, there was a span of 15 bases. The CDR3 has 14 residues. The CDR3 DNA is TGCGCCAGCAGTCTGCCGGAGGCCCGGAAGACCCAGTACTTC. It encodes CASSLPEARKTQYF.

A single count supports this clone. J is TRBJ2-7 and V is TRBV10-1; tentatively, D is TRBD1 (5 bases). The V and J ends lost 0 bases and 6 bases respectively, with 6 bases between them. The length of the CDR3 is 12 residues. Germline CDR1 WNHNN, CDR2 SYGVQD (reference sequence). The CDR3: CASSESRGEQYF. The CDR3, as DNA: TGCGCCAGCAGTGAGTCAAGGGGCGAGCAGTACTTC.

This clone was found a few times. The CDR3 spells CSVQFGAGYTF. CDR3 nucleotide sequence: TGCAGCGTCCAGTTTGGAGCTGGCTACACCTTC. The V call is TRBV29-1, the J call TRBJ1-2; D is unresolved. This CDR3 has 11 residues. Germline CDR1 and CDR2: SQVTM and ANQGSEA. Trimming cost V 6 bases and J 7 bases, with 12 bases left between them.

The chain combines TRBV5-1 with TRBJ2-3; 10 nucleotides match TRBD1. Trimming cost V 0 bases and J 5 bases; bases outside gene matches: 9. Germline values: CDR1 SGHRS, CDR2 YFSETQ. The CDR3 loop spans 17 amino acids. The CDR3 loop reads CASSLDGRQGAVDTQYF. CDR3 coding DNA: TGCGCCAGCAGCTTGGACGGGCGACAGGGGGCCGTAGATACGCAGTATTTT.

The rearrangement joins TRBV2 to TRBJ2-7, with 7 bases matching TRBD1. Germline trimming cut 6 bases from V and 4 bases from J; bases unmatched to any gene: 6. The CDR3 contains 13 residues. Per germline, CDR1 SNHLY and CDR2 FYNNEI. CDR3 nucleotide sequence: TGTGCCAGCAGCCGGACAGGCTCATACGAGCAGTACTTC. It specifies CASSRTGSYEQYF.

The chain has TRBV7-6 and TRBJ2-2, with D possibly being TRBD1 (5 bases). The germline CDR1 and CDR2 sequences are SGHVS and FNYEAQ. The CDR3 has 17 residues. The V end lost 4 bases, the J end lost 1 base, and 16 bases lay between the germline ends. CDR3 amino acids: CASSYYQGWENTGELFF. The CDR3 DNA reads as TGTGCCAGCAGCTATTATCAGGGATGGGAGAACACCGGGGAGCTGTTTTTT. Together with reference TRBV7-6 and TRBJ2-2, the CDR3 gives the full variable domain: GAGVSQSPRYKVTKRGQDVALRCDPISGHVSLYWYRQALGQGPEFLTYFNYEAQQDKSGLPNDRFSAERPEGSISTLTIQRTEQRDSAMYRCASSYYQGWENTGELFFGEGSRLTVL.

The chain recombines TRBV2 with TRBJ2-7, with D possibly being TRBD1 (5 bases). Per germline, CDR1 SNHLY and CDR2 FYNNEI. Deletions cut 4 bases from V and 6 bases from J, with 10 bases between. This CDR3 contains 12 residues. The CDR3 bases are TGTGCCAGCAGTGTCCAGGGTGGCGAGCAGTACTTC. The encoded protein is CASSVQGGEQYF.

This clone was found once. V and J are TRBV27 and TRBJ2-3; D ambiguous. The CDR3 runs 17 residues. Germline assignment: CDR1 MNHEY and CDR2 SMNVEV (reference sequence). V gave up 4 bases and J gave up 2 bases, with 19 bases separating them. CDR3 in DNA: TGTGCCAGCAGTTCCTTCCTGCCCCTAGTCGCCACAGATACGCAGTATTTT. This codes for CASSSFLPLVATDTQYF.

The CDR3 spells CASSPTGTGLWEQFF. CDR3 in DNA: TGTGCCAGCAGCCCCACCGGGACAGGGTTGTGGGAGCAGTTCTTC. The chain links TRBV5-6 to TRBJ2-1; TRBD1 matches 9 bases. The V and J ends lost 4 bases and 10 bases, in that order; junction bases with no gene match: 12. Germline assignment: CDR1 SGHDT and CDR2 YYEEEE. The CDR3 loop spans 15 amino acids. Together with reference TRBV5-6 and TRBJ2-1, the CDR3 gives the full variable domain: DAGVTQSPTHLIKTRGQQVTLRCSPKSGHDTVSWYQQALGQGPQFIFQYYEEEERQRGNFPDRFSGHQFPNYSSELNVNALLLGDSALYLCASSPTGTGLWEQFFGPGTRLTVL.

The rearrangement uses TRBV19 and TRBJ1-5, with a weak D call TRBD1 (5 bases). The germline gives CDR1 LNHDA, CDR2 SQIVND (reference sequence). This CDR3 comprises 15 residues. The ends were cut back, 3 bases at V and 5 bases at J, with 14 bases in the middle. CDR3 in DNA: TGTGCCAGTAGTATTCCACAGGCGATTCATCAGCCCCAGCATTTT. Translation gives CASSIPQAIHQPQHF.

The chain combines TRBV28 with TRBJ2-1; possible D gene TRBD2, 6 bases. This CDR3 has 16 residues. CDR1 is MDHEN and CDR2 is SYDVKM in the germline V gene. V lost 3 bases, J lost 1 base, and 13 bases lay in between. CDR3 sequence (DNA): TGTGCCAGCAGTTTGGGAGGACTTCGGTCCTACAATGAGCAGTTCTTC. It codes for CASSLGGLRSYNEQFF.

The rearrangement links TRBV30 to TRBJ2-2; no reliable D call. The length of the CDR3 is 16 residues. The V gene's germline CDR1 is GTSNPN and CDR2 SVGIG (reference sequence). V was shortened by 0 bases and J by 6 bases, with 17 bases between the two germline ends. The CDR3 sequence is CAWSVPGVLPSGELFF. CDR3 coding DNA: TGTGCCTGGAGTGTACCGGGTGTCCTTCCTTCCGGGGAGCTGTTTTTT. The full variable domain, in which reference TRBV30 and TRBJ2-2 provide the parts outside the CDR3, is SQTIHQWPATLVQPVGSPLSLECTVEGTSNPNLYWYRQAAGRGLQLLFYSVGIGQISSEVPQNLSASRPQDRQFILSSKKLLLSDSGFYLCAWSVPGVLPSGELFFGEGSRLTVL.

This clone was observed a handful of times. The chain has TRBV6-5 and TRBJ2-2; D is perhaps TRBD1 (6 bases). The CDR3 contains 15 residues. V shed 2 bases and J shed 2 bases, with 9 bases lying between them. Looked up from germline, CDR1 is MNHEY and CDR2 is SVGAGI. The CDR3 coding sequence is TGTGCCAGCAGTTACCCGGGACAAAACACCGGGGAGCTGTTTTTT. This sequence encodes CASSYPGQNTGELFF.

The V gene is TRBV30, the J gene TRBJ2-5, with 8 bases identical to TRBD2. The V gene's germline CDR1 is GTSNPN and CDR2 SVGIG (reference sequence). Trimming removed 3 bases from V and 2 bases from J; junction bases left unmatched: 5. The CDR3 length is 14 residues. Here the CDR3 DNA reads TGTGCCTGGAGCGTCGGGAGGGGGCAAGAGACCCAGTACTTC. It specifies CAWSVGRGQETQYF.

The rearrangement uses TRBV28 and TRBJ2-7; tentatively, D is TRBD1 (5 bases). This CDR3 region has 14 residues. Trimming took 1 base from V and 5 from J, leaving 12 bases between them. Per germline, CDR1 MDHEN and CDR2 SYDVKM. CDR3 DNA sequence: TGTGCCAGCAGTTTATTAGGGCAGGGCGACGAGCAGTACTTC. Translated, it gives CASSLLGQGDEQYF.

V is TRBV15 and J is TRBJ1-1; possibly TRBD1 for D (5 bases). V lost 8 bases, J lost 1 base, and 8 bases lay in between. The V gene's germline CDR1 is LNHNV and CDR2 YYDKDF (reference sequence). CDR3 length: 12 amino acids. In DNA, the CDR3 is TGTGCCACCGGGGGGGAGAACACTGAAGCTTTCTTT. Amino acids: CATGGENTEAFF.

This clone appeared a single time. The chain joins TRBV9 to TRBJ2-1; no clear D gene. The CDR3 totals 14 residues. Germline V gene lookup returns CDR1 SGDLS and CDR2 YYNGEE. V was trimmed by 3 bases and J by 7 bases, leaving 14 bases between them. The CDR3 sequence is CASSAGSIKNEQFF. The CDR3 DNA reads TGTGCCAGCAGCGCCGGGTCCATTAAAAATGAGCAGTTCTTC.

The J gene is TRBJ1-2, the V gene TRBV20-1, with D possibly matching TRBD1 (6 bases). With 3 bases removed from V and 10 bases from J, the gap between germline ends came to 9 bases. The CDR3 covers 10 residues. Germline V gives CDR1 DFQATT, CDR2 SNEGSKA (reference sequence). The CDR3 reads CSASGGDYTF. The CDR3, as DNA: TGCAGTGCTAGTGGGGGCGACTACACCTTC.

The chain employs TRBV6-1 and TRBJ2-1, with a tentative D call TRBD1 (5 bases). Germline CDR1 is MNHNS and CDR2 is SASEGT. This CDR3 contains 12 residues. The V end lost 8 bases, the J end lost 2 bases, and 7 bases lay between the germline ends. The CDR3 spells CASGRAYNEQFF. In nucleotides, the CDR3 is TGTGCCAGCGGCAGGGCCTACAATGAGCAGTTCTTC.

The chain couples TRBV30 to TRBJ2-1; 8 nucleotides agree with TRBD2. Germline V lookup: CDR1 GTSNPN, CDR2 SVGIG (reference sequence). The CDR3 extends over 13 amino acids. V lost 3 bases and J lost 9; bases outside the gene matches: 7. For the CDR3, the DNA is TGTGCCTGGAGACCCCCCGGGAGGGGTGAGCAGTTCTTC. Translation gives CAWRPPGRGEQFF.

The table lists this clone with a count of one. The chain joins TRBV2 to TRBJ2-3; D may be TRBD1 (5 bases). The length of the CDR3 is 15 residues. Germline V gene sequence: CDR1 SNHLY, CDR2 FYNNEI. Trimming cost V 6 bases and J 0 bases, with 13 bases left between them. DNA of the CDR3: TGTGCCAGCAGCGTAATAAGGGGTAGCACAGATACGCAGTATTTT. Protein sequence: CASSVIRGSTDTQYF.

This chain joins TRBV6-6 and TRBJ2-7; 7 bases map to TRBD1. Germline V gene data show CDR1 as MNHNY and CDR2 as SVGAGI (reference sequence). V trimming: 2 bases; J trimming: 1 base; junction bases outside the gene matches: 2. This CDR3 comprises 14 residues. In DNA form, the CDR3 reads TGTGCCAGCAGTTACGAGGGGGCATCCTACGAGCAGTACTTC. Protein sequence: CASSYEGASYEQYF.

This chain links TRBV19 with TRBJ2-2, with 10 positions matching TRBD1. CDR1 is LNHDA and CDR2 is SQIVND in the germline V gene (reference sequence). This CDR3 is 14 amino acids long. V lost 8 bases and J lost 8; bases outside the gene matches: 8. CDR3 protein: CASSTGGSRGELFF. The DNA for the CDR3 is TGTGCCAGTTCGACAGGGGGCTCGAGGGGGGAGCTGTTTTTT.

The chain combines TRBV9 with TRBJ2-1, with a tentative D call TRBD2 (5 bases). V gave up 0 bases and J gave up 0 bases, with 10 bases separating them. This CDR3 is 16 amino acids long. CDR1 and CDR2 from the germline V gene are SGDLS and YYNGEE. The CDR3 DNA follows: TGTGCCAGCAGCGTAGAGCGGTTTAGCTCCTACAATGAGCAGTTCTTC. It encodes CASSVERFSSYNEQFF.

V gene TRBV28 combines with J gene TRBJ1-2; 8 bases are shared with TRBD1. V trimming: 1 base; J trimming: 5 bases; junction bases outside the gene matches: 9. The CDR3 contains 16 residues. Germline V gene data show CDR1 as MDHEN and CDR2 as SYDVKM. The CDR3, as DNA: TGTGCCAGCAGTTTATTTCAGCAGGGGGCTGGGTATGGCTACACCTTC. This sequence encodes CASSLFQQGAGYGYTF.

Only a few counts were recorded for this clone. V and J are TRBV7-8 and TRBJ2-2, with D uncertain. Germline assignment: CDR1 SGHVS and CDR2 FQNEAQ. The CDR3 contains 14 residues. V lost 2 bases and J 6 bases, leaving 10 bases between the germline ends. The CDR3 DNA follows: TGTGCCAGCAGCTTATTTGCTGGGCCCGGGGAGCTGTTTTTT. Translation: CASSLFAGPGELFF.